The text below deals with one TCR beta chain. The CDR3 spans 16 residues. Germline-derived CDR1 and CDR2 are SGHRS and YFSETQ. Trimming removed 0 bases from V and 5 bases from J; junction bases left unmatched: 10. The record originates from a study of blood T cell repertoires in COVID-19. Study-level information: COVID-19 samples from acute and convalescent phases originated in the United States, Italy and Spain. T cells, B-cell-depleted T cells, or PBMCs supplied cDNA or gDNA.

Authors' methods: Scientists estimated how many nucleated cells there were by amplifying reference gene primers. Clones were sequenced by immunoSEQ multiplex PCR, and TCRdb holds only the in-frame ones, with some missing. V, J and clone size are those of that table, while D and trimming were read from the DNA. This sample yields approximately 250,000 clones, of which over 80% are seen a single time; about 4.5% belongs to the top ten. This chain uses TRBV5-1 with TRBJ2-5; 7 positions agree with TRBD1. The clonotype originates from a man between 60 and 70 years old who had recovered from COVID-19. Sequenced sample: peripheral blood. CDR3: CASSLDLGRGWETQYF. The CDR3, as DNA: TGCGCCAGCAGCTTGGATCTTGGCAGGGGGTGGGAGACCCAGTACTTC.